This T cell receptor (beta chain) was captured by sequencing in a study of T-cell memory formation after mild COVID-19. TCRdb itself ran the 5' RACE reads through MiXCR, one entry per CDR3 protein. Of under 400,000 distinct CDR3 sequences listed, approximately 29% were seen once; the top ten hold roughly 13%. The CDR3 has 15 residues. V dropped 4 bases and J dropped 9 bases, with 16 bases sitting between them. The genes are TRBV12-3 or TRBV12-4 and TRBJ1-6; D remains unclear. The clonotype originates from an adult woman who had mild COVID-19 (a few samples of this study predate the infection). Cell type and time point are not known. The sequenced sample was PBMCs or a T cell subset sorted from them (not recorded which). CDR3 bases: TGTGCCAGCAGTTCGTGGCGGGCTCGGGGTTCACCCCTCCACTTT. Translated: CASSSWRARGSPLHF.